Listed here are 2 T cell receptor beta chains from one sample, sequenced in a study of OX40 agonist ivuxolimab in advanced cancers. Clones were read by immunoSEQ multiplex PCR, and TCRdb kept only the in-frame ones, dropping some. The top ten clones hold around 15% of a sample with 45,000 to 55,000 clones, around nine tenths of them seen once. This sample comprised CD4+ or CD8+ T cells sorted from blood, obtained in a trial of the OX40 agonist ivuxolimab. The receptors originated from an adult with an advanced solid tumor such as melanoma, head and neck, liver or kidney cancer.

The chain recombines TRBV7-3 with TRBJ1-1, with a weak D call TRBD1 (5 bases). The CDR3 runs to 14 residues. The germline V gene encodes CDR1 SGHTA and CDR2 FQGTGA. Trimming removed 4 bases from V and 1 base from J, with 10 bases in between. The CDR3 region is CASSSQVRNTEAFF. The CDR3 DNA reads TGTGCCAGCAGCTCACAGGTTAGGAACACTGAAGCTTTCTTT.

The rearrangement uses TRBV11-2 and TRBJ2-1; 7 nucleotides match TRBD2. V dropped 3 bases and J dropped 6; count of bases not matched to a gene: 8. There are 15 residues in the CDR3. CDR1 and CDR2 from the germline V gene are SGHAT and FQNNGV. CDR3 in DNA: TGTGCCAGCAGCTTGTGGGAGGGCCCCTCCAATGAGCAGTTCTTC. Translated: CASSLWEGPSNEQFF.